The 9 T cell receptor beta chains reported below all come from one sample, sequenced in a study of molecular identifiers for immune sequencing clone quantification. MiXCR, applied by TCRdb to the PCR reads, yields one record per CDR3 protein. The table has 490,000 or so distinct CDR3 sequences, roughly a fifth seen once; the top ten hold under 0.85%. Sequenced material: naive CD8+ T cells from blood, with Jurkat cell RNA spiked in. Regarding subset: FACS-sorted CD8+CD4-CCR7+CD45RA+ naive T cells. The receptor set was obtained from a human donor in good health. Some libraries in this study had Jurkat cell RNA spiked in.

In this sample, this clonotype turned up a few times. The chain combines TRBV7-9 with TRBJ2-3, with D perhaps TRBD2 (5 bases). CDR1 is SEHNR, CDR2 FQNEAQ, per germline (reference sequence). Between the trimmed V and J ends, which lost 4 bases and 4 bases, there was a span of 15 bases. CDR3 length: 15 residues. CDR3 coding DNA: TGTGCCAGCAGCTCCGACGGGGTTTGGGCAGATACGCAGTATTTT. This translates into CASSSDGVWADTQYF. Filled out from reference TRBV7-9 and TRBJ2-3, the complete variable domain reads DTGVSQNPRHKITKRGQNVTFRCDPISEHNRLYWYRQTLGQGPEFLTYFQNEAQLEKSRLLSDRFSAERPKGSFSTLEIQRTEQGDSAMYLCASSSDGVWADTQYFGPGTRLTVL.

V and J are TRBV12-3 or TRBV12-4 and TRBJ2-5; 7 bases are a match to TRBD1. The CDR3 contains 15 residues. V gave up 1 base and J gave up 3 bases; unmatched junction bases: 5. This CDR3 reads CASSLGDSQKETQYF. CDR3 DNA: TGTGCCAGCAGTTTAGGGGACAGCCAAAAAGAGACCCAGTACTTC.

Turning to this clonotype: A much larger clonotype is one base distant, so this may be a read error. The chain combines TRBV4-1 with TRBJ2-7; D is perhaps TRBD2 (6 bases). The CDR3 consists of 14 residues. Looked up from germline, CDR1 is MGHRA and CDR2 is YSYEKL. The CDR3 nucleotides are TGCGCCAGCAGCCAAGAGGGGGGACTGACCGAGCAGCACTTC. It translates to CASSQEGGLTEQHF.

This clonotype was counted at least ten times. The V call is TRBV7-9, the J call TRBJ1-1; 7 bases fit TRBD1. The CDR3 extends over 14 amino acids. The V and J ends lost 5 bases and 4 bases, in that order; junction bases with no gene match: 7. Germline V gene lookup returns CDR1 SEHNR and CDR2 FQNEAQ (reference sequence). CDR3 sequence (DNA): TGTGCCAGCAGCCCAGGGGGGGGGATCACTGAAGCTTTCTTT. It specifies CASSPGGGITEAFF. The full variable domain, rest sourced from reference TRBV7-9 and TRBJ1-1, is DTGVSQNPRHKITKRGQNVTFRCDPISEHNRLYWYRQTLGQGPEFLTYFQNEAQLEKSRLLSDRFSAERPKGSFSTLEIQRTEQGDSAMYLCASSPGGGITEAFFGQGTRLTVV.

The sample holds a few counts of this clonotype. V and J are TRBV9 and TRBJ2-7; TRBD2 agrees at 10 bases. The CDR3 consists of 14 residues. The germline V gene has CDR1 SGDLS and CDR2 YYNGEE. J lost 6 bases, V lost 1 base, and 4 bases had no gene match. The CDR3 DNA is TGTGCCAGCAGCGTAAGCGGGGGGGAAGCCGAGCAGTACTTC. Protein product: CASSVSGGEAEQYF.

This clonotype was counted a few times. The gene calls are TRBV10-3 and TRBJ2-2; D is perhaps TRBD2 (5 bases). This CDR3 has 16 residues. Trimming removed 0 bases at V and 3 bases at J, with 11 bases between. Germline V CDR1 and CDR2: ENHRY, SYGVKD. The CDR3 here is CAISESISGHTGELFF. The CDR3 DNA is TGTGCCATCAGTGAGTCGATCAGCGGACACACCGGGGAGCTGTTTTTT.

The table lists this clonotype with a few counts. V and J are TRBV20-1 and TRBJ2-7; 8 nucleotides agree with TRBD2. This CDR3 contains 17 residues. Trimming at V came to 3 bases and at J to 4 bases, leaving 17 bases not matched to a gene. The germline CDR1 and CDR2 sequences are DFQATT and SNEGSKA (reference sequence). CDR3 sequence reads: CSARPSGTSWSVYEQYF. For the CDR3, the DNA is TGCAGTGCTAGGCCCTCCGGGACTAGTTGGTCCGTATACGAGCAGTACTTC.

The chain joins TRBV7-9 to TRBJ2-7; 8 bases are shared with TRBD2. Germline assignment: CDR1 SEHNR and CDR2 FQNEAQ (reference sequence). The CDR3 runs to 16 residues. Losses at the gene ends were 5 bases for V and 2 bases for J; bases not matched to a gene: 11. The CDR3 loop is CASSHLGGREAYEQYF. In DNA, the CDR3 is TGTGCCAGCAGCCACCTCGGGGGGCGGGAGGCCTACGAGCAGTACTTC.

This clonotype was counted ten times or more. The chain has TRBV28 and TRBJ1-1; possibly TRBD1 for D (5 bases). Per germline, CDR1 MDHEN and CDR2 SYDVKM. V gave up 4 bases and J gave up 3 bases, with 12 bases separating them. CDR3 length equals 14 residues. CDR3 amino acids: CASSSATDYTEAFF. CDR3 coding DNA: TGTGCCAGCAGTTCCGCGACAGATTACACTGAAGCTTTCTTT.